This T cell receptor beta chain was sequenced for a study of cytotoxic CD8 clonotypes in ibrutinib-treated CLL. General study results and limits: Public clonotypes (which were uncommon) either contracted or remained stable on treatment. Upon ibrutinib response clonality rose, and upon progression it fell back toward baseline.

Generated by immunoSEQ multiplex PCR, the TCRdb table keeps only in-frame clones and is missing some. The data contain approximately 92,000 clones, 60% to 80% of them singletons. The CDR3 runs 17 residues. Germline CDR1 and CDR2: SGHRS and YFSETQ. V dropped 2 bases and J dropped 5 bases, with 19 bases sitting between them. Library input was 1.5 to 2 micrograms of DNA from cryopreserved PBMCs. In regard to this clone: The target antigen is unknown.

The source material was PBMCs, sampled after 24 months of ibrutinib treatment. The chain has TRBV5-1 and TRBJ1-4; D is unclear. The TCR was taken from a human donor with chronic lymphocytic leukemia. As DNA, the CDR3 is TGCGCCAGCAGCTTCTATAAACACACACCACACAATGAAAAACTGTTTTTT. Its protein product is CASSFYKHTPHNEKLFF.